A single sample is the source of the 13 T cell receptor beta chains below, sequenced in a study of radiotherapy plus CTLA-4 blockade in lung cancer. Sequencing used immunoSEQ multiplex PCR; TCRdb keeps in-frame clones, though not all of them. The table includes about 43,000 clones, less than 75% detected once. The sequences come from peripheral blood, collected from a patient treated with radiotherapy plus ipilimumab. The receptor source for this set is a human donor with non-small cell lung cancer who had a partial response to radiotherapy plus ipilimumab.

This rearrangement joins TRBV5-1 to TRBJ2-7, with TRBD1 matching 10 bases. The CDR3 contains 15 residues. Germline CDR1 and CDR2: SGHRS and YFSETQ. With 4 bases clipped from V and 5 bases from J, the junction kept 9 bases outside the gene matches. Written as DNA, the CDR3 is TGCGCCAGCAGCGAGGGACAGGGGAACGTCCACGAGCAGTACTTC. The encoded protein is CASSEGQGNVHEQYF.

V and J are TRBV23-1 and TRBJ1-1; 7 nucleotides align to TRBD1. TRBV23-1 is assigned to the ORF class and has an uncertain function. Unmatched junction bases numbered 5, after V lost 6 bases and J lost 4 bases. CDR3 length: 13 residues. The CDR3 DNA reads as TGCGCCAGCAGAAGGGGGCTGGGCACTGAAGCTTTCTTT. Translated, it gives CASRRGLGTEAFF.

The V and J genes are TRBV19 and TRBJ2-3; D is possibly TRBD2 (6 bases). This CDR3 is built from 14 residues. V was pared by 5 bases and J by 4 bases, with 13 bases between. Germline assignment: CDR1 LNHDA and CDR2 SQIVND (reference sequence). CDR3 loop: CASSLGGLADTQYF. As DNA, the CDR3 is TGTGCCAGTAGTCTAGGAGGGTTGGCAGATACGCAGTATTTT.

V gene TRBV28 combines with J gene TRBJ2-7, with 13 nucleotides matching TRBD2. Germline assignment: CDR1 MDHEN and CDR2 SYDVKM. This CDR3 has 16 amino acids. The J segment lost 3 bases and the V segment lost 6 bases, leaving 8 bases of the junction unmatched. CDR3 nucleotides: TGTGCCAGCAGCTGGGGGACTAGCGGGACCAACTACGAGCAGTACTTC. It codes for CASSWGTSGTNYEQYF.

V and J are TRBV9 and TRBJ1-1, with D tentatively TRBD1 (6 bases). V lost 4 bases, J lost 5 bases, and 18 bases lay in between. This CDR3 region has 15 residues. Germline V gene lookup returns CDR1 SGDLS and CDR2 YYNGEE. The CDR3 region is CASSSSIGQRTEAFF. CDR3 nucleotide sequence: TGTGCCAGCAGCTCGTCCATAGGACAGAGAACTGAAGCTTTCTTT.

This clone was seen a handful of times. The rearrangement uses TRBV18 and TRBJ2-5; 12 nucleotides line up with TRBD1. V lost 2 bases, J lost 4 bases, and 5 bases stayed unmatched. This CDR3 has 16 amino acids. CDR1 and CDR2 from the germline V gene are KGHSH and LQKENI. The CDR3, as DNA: TGTGCCAGCTCACCAGCGGGACAGGGGGCCGGAGAGACCCAGTACTTC. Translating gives CASSPAGQGAGETQYF.

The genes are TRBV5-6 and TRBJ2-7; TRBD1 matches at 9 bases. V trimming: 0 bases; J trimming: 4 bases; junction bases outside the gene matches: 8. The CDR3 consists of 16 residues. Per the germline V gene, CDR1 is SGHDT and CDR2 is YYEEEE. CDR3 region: CASSLDRGRPGYEQYF. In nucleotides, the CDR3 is TGTGCCAGCAGCTTGGACAGGGGGCGCCCAGGGTACGAGCAGTACTTC.

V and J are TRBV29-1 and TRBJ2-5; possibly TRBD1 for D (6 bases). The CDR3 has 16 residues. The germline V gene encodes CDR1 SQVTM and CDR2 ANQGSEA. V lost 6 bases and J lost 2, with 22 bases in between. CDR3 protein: CSVDLVGAVRQETQYF. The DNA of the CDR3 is TGCAGCGTGGACCTCGTGGGGGCGGTGAGGCAAGAGACCCAGTACTTC.

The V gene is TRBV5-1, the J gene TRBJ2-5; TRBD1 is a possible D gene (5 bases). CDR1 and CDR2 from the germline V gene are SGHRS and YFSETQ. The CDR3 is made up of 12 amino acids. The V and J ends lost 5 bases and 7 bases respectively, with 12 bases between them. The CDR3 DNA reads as TGCGCCAGCAGTCAACAGGCTGGGACCCAGTACTTC. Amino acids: CASSQQAGTQYF.

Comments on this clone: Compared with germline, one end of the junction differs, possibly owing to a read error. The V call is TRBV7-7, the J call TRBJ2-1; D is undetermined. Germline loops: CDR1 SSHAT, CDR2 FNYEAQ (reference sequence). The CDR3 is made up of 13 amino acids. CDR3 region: CASSSGLHNEQFF. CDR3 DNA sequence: TGTGCTAGCAGCTCTGGGCTACACAATGAGCAGTTCTTC.

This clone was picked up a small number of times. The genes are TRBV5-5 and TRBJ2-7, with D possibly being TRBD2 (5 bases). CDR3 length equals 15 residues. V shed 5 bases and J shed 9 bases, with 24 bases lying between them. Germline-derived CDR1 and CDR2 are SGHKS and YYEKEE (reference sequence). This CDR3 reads CASRVRPDQPGGQYF. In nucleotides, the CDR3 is TGTGCCAGCAGGGTGAGGCCGGATCAACCTGGAGGGCAGTACTTC.

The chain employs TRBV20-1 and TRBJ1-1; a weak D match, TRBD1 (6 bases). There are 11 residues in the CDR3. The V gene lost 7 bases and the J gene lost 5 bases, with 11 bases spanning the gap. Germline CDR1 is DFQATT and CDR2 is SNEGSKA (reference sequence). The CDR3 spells CSVSRGTEAFF. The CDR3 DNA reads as TGCAGTGTATCCAGGGGAACTGAAGCTTTCTTT.

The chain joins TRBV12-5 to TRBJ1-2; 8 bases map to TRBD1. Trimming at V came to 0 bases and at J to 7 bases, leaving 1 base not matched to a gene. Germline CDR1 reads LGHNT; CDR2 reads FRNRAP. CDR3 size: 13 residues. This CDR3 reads CASGLVRGLGYTF. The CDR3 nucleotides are TGTGCTAGTGGTTTGGTCAGGGGGCTTGGCTACACCTTC.